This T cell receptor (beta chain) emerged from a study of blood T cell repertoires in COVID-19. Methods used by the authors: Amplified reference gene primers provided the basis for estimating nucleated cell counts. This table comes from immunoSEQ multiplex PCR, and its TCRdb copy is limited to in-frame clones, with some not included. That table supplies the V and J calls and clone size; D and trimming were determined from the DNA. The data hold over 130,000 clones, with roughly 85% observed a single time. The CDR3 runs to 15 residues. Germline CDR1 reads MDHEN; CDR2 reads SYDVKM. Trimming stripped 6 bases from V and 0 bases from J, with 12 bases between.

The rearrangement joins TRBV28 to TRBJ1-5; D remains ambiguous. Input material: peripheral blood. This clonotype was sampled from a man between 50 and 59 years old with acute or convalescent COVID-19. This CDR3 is CASSLKLFSNQPQHF. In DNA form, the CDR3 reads TGTGCCAGCAGCCTAAAGCTATTTAGCAATCAGCCCCAGCATTTT. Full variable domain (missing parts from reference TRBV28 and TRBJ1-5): DVKVTQSSRYLVKRTGEKVFLECVQDMDHENMFWYRQDPGLGLRLIYFSYDVKMKEKGDIPEGYSVSREKKERFSLILESASTNQTSMYLCASSLKLFSNQPQHFGDGTRLSIL.